Shown below are 5 T cell receptor beta chains from a single sample sequenced in a study of blood T cell repertoires in COVID-19. Using immunoSEQ multiplex PCR, the repertoire was profiled, and TCRdb retains in-frame clones only, with some absent. The sample shows roughly 180,000 clones, approximately 85% of them seen only once. The sequenced sample was peripheral blood. Receptor source: an older woman with acute or convalescent COVID-19.

This clone has just one count. In DNA form, the CDR3 reads TGTGCCAGCAGTGACAGGGGGTACTATGGCTACACCTTC. This gives the protein CASSDRGYYGYTF. The rearrangement links TRBV6-1 to TRBJ1-2, with 7 bases fitting TRBD1. Unmatched junction bases numbered 1, after V lost 3 bases and J lost 3 bases. CDR1 is MNHNS and CDR2 is SASEGT in the germline V gene. This CDR3 region has 13 residues.

This clone was seen more than once but under ten times. The chain employs TRBV20-1 and TRBJ1-4, with a possible D match to TRBD1 (5 bases). The germline CDR1 and CDR2 sequences are DFQATT and SNEGSKA (reference sequence). The CDR3 runs to 11 residues. V lost 6 bases and J lost 11, with 13 bases in between. This CDR3 reads CSAARVGKLFF. The CDR3 bases are TGCAGTGCCGCCAGGGTAGGGAAACTGTTTTTT.

This chain joins TRBV28 and TRBJ1-6; no firm D call. Deletions cut 3 bases from V and 5 bases from J, with 8 bases between. CDR1 and CDR2 from the germline V gene are MDHEN and SYDVKM. The CDR3 sequence is 14 residues long. The CDR3 sequence: CASSFRSNNSPLHF. The CDR3 DNA sequence: TGTGCCAGCAGTTTTCGAAGCAATAATTCACCCCTCCACTTT.

The chain links TRBV9 to TRBJ2-1, with 9 nucleotides matching TRBD2. Unmatched junction bases numbered 5, after V lost 0 bases and J lost 7 bases. The CDR3 spans 15 residues. Germline CDR1 and CDR2: SGDLS and YYNGEE. The CDR3 reads CASSVGGRADNEQFF. CDR3 DNA: TGTGCCAGCAGCGTAGGCGGGAGGGCCGATAATGAGCAGTTCTTC.

The gene calls are TRBV24-1 and TRBJ1-1; the D gene is possibly TRBD1 (6 bases). The CDR3 consists of 15 residues. Per the germline V gene, CDR1 is KGHDR and CDR2 is SFDVKD. Trimming removed 4 bases at V and 1 base at J, with 12 bases between. Written as DNA, the CDR3 is TGTGCCACCAGTGAGGGGACACAGGCGAACACTGAAGCTTTCTTT. Its protein product is CATSEGTQANTEAFF.